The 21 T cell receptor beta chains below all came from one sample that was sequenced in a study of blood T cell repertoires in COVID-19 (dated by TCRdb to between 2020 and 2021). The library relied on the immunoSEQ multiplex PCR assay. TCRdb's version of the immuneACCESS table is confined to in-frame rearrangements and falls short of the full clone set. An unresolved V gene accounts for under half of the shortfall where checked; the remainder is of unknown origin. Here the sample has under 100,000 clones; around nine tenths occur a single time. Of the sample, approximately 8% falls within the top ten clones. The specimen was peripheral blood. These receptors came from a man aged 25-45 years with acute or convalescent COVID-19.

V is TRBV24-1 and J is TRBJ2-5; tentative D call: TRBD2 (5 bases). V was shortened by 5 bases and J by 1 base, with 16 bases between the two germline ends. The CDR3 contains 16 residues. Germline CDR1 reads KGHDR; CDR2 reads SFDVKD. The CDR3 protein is CATSAMGVSLQETQYF. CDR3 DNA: TGTGCCACCAGTGCGATGGGAGTTAGCCTCCAAGAGACCCAGTACTTC.

This CDR3 reads CASSELTGLNEQYF. In DNA form, the CDR3 reads TGTGCCAGCAGTGAATTGACAGGTCTCAACGAGCAGTACTTC. The chain employs TRBV6-1 and TRBJ2-7, with D possibly matching TRBD1 (6 bases). From germline, CDR1 is MNHNS and CDR2 SASEGT. V was pared by 2 bases and J by 5 bases, with 13 bases between. The CDR3 extends over 14 amino acids.

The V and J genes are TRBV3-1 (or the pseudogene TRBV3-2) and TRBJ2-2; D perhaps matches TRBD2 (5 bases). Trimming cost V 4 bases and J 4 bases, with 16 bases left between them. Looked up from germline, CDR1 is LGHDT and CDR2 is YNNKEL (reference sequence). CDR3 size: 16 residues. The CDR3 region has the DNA TGTGCCAGCAGCCGATTAGGGAGTGAACGCACCGGGGAGCTGTTTTTT. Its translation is CASSRLGSERTGELFF.

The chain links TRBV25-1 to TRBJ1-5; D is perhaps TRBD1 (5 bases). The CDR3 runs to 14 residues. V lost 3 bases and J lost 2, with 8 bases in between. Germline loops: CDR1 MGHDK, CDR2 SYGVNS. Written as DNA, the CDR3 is TGTGCCAGCAGTGACGTGGGGCGCAATCAGCCCCAGCATTTT. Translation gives CASSDVGRNQPQHF.

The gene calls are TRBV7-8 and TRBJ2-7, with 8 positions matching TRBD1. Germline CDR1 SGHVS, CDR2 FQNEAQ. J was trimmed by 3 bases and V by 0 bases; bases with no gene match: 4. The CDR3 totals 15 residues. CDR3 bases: TGTGCCAGCAGCTTAGCGACAGGGGACCGCTACGAGCAGTACTTC. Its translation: CASSLATGDRYEQYF.

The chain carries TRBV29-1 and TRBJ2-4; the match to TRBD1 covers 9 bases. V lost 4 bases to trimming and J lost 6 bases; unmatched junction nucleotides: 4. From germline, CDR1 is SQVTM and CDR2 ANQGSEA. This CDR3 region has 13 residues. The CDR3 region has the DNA TGCAGCGTTGTCCCGGGACAGGGAAACATTCAGTACTTC. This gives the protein CSVVPGQGNIQYF.

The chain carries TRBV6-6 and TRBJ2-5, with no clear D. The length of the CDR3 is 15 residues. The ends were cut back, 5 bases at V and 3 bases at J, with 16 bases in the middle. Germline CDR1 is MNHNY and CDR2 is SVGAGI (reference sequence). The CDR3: CASSPRLGFEETQYF. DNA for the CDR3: TGTGCCAGCAGTCCCCGGCTAGGTTTTGAAGAGACCCAGTACTTC.

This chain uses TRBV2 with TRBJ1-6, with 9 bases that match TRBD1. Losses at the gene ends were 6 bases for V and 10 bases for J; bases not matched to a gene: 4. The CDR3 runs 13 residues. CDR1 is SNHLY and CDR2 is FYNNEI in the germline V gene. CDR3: CASRTGGVSPLHF. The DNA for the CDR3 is TGTGCCAGCAGGACAGGGGGTGTCTCACCCCTCCACTTT.

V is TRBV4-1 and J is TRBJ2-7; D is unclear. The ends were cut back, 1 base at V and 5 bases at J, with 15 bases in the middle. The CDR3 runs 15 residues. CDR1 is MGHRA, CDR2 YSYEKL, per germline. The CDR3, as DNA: TGCGCCAGCAGCCAAGGACTGTTTTCCGTTAACGAGCAGTACTTC. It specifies CASSQGLFSVNEQYF.

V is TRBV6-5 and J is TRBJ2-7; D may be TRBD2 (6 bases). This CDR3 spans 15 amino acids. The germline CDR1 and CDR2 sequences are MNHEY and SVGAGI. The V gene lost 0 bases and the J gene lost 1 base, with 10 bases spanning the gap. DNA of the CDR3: TGTGCCAGCAGTTACTCCGGGGGTACTTCCTACGAGCAGTACTTC. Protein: CASSYSGGTSYEQYF.

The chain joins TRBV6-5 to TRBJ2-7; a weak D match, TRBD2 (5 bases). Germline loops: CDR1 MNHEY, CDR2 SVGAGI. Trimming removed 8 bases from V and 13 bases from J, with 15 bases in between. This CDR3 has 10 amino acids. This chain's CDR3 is CASGRGESYF. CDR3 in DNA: TGTGCCAGCGGTCGGGGAGAGTCATACTTC.

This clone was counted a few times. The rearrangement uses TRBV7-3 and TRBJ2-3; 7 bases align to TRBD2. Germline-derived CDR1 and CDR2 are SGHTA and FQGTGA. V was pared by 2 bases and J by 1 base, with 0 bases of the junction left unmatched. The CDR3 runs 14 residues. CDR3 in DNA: TGTGCCAGCAGCTTACTAGCGGGCACAGATACGCAGTATTTT. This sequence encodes CASSLLAGTDTQYF.

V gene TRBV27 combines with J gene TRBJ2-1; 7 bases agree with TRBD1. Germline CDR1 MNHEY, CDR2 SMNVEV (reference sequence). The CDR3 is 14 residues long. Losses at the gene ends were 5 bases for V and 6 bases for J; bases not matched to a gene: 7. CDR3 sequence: CASSRFRGSNEQFF. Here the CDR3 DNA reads TGTGCCAGCAGTAGATTCAGGGGGAGCAATGAGCAGTTCTTC.

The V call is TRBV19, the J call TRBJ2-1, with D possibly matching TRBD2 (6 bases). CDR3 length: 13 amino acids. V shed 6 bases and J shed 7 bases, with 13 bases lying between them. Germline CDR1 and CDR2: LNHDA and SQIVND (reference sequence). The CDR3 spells CASRVNGGNEQFF. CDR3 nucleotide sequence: TGTGCCAGTAGGGTAAATGGGGGGAATGAGCAGTTCTTC.

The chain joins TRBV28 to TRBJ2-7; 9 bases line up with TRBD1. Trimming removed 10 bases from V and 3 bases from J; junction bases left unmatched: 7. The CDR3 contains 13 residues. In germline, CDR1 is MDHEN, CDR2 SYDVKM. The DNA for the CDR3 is TGTGCCACCCGGGACAGGGATATCTACGAGCAGTACTTC. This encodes CATRDRDIYEQYF.

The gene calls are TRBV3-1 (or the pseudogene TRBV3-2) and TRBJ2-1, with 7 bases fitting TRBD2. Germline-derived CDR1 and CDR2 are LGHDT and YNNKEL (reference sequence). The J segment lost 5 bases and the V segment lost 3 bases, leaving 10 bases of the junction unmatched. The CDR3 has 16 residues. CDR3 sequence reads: CASSHGSLATNNEQFF. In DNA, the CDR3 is TGTGCCAGCAGCCACGGATCACTAGCGACAAACAATGAGCAGTTCTTC.

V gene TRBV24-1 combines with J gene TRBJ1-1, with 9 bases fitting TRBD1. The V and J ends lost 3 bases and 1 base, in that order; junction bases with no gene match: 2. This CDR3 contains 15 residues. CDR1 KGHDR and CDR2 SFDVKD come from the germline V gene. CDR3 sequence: CATSDPGQGNTEAFF. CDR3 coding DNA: TGTGCCACCAGTGATCCGGGACAGGGGAACACTGAAGCTTTCTTT.

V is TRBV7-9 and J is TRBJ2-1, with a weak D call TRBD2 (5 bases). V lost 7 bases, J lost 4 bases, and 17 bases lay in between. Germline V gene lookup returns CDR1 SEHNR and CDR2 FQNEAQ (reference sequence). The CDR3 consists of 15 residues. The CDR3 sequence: CASNLASRTYNEQFF. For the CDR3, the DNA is TGTGCCAGCAACCTTGCGTCCCGGACTTACAATGAGCAGTTCTTC. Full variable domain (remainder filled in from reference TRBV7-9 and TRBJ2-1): DTGVSQNPRHKITKRGQNVTFRCDPISEHNRLYWYRQTLGQGPEFLTYFQNEAQLEKSRLLSDRFSAERPKGSFSTLEIQRTEQGDSAMYLCASNLASRTYNEQFFGPGTRLTVL.

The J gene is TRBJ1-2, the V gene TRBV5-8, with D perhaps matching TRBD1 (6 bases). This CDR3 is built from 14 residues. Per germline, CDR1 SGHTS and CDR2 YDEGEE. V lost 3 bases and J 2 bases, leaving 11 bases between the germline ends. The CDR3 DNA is TGTGCCAGCAGCTGGGGGACATCAAACTATGGCTACACCTTC. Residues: CASSWGTSNYGYTF.

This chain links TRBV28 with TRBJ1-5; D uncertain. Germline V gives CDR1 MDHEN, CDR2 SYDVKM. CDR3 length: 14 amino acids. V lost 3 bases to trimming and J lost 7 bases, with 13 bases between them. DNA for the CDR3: TGTGCCAGCAGTTTGTCTGGCGCAGGACAGCCCCAGCATTTT. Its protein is CASSLSGAGQPQHF.

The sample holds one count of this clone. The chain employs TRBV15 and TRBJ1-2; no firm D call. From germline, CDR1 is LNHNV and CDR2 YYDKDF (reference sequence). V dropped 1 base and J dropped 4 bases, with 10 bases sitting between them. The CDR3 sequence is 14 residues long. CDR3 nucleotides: TGTGCCACCAGCAGAGTTGTCGGGAGCTATGGCTACACCTTC. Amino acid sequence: CATSRVVGSYGYTF.